This T cell receptor beta chain was recovered during a study of OX40 agonist ivuxolimab in advanced cancers. Study as a whole: The patients got ivuxolimab, which is an agonistic anti-OX40 (CD134) antibody. People who had prior anti-PD-1, anti-PD-L1 or anti-CTLA-4 therapy could take part, and around 40% had some. Partial responses occurred in three patients (one hepatocellular carcinoma, two cutaneous melanoma).

CDR3 length equals 16 residues. Looked up from germline, CDR1 is MNHNS and CDR2 is SASEGT. V dropped 2 bases and J dropped 4; count of bases not matched to a gene: 9. Produced via immunoSEQ multiplex PCR; TCRdb's table is partial and in-frame only. The table shows almost 90,000 clones, with about 87% occurring only once. This sequence joins TRBV6-1 and TRBJ1-2, with 8 bases matching TRBD1. This clonotype was sampled from an adult with an advanced solid tumor such as melanoma, head and neck, liver or kidney cancer. The starting material was CD4+ or CD8+ T cells sorted from blood, obtained in a trial of the OX40 agonist ivuxolimab. For the CDR3, the DNA is TGTGCCAGCAGTGAAACTCGGACAGGGTCCGGCTATGGCTACACCTTC. Translating it yields CASSETRTGSGYGYTF.